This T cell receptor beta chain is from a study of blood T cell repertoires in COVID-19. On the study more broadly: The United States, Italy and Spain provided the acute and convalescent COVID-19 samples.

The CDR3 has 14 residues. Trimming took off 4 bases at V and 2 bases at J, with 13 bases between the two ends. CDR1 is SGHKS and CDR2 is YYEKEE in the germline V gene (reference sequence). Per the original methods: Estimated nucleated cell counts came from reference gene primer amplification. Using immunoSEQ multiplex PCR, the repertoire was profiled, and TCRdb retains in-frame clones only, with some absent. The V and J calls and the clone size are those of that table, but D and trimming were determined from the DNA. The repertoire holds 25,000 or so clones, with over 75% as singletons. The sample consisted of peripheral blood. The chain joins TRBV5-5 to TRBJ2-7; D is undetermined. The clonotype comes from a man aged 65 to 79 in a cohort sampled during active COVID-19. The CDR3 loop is CASSPLTAAYEQYF. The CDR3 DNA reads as TGTGCCAGCAGCCCGTTGACTGCCGCCTACGAGCAGTACTTC. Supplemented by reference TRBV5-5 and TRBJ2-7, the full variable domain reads DAGVTQSPTHLIKTRGQQVTLRCSPISGHKSVSWYQQVLGQGPQFIFQYYEKEERGRGNFPDRFSARQFPNYSSELNVNALLLGDSALYLCASSPLTAAYEQYFGPGTRLTVT.